This TCR beta chain was sequenced in a study of blood T cell repertoires in COVID-19 (dated by TCRdb to 2019 to 2021). General notes on the study: Collaborator samples came from the United States, Italy and Spain and covered acute and convalescent phases of COVID-19. The prospective study material was composed of cDNA or gDNA derived from T cells, B-cell-depleted T cells, or PBMCs. The dataset comprised deeply sampled blood TCRbeta repertoires from subjects exposed to, actively infected with, or recovered from COVID-19. The repertoires were made available in a free public database intended to serve as a resource for research on the immune response to SARS-CoV-2. The samples were drawn from the first 160 participants of the ongoing ImmuneRACE study and from 950 to 1,500 subjects provided by 6 global collaborators. Sample metadata almost always included a de-identified subject ID, COVID-19 status, age in years and sex. Where HLA class I and class II types were available, the types were taken from metadata supplied by the sample provider, not from assay-based typing. What the authors observed across the whole study: The amount of clinical and demographic metadata varied by source and participant and was provided uncurated.

Details on this clone: Its binding antigen is unknown. Base qualities are not at hand, and no much larger clone is one base apart.

TCRbeta CDR3 regions were amplified from genomic DNA using the immunoSEQ Assay, a bias-controlled multiplex PCR. Per the authors' processing: The number of nucleated cells in each sample was estimated from the amplification of reference gene primers within the assay. Sequence reads were collapsed and filtered to measure the absolute abundance of every unique TCRbeta CDR3 rearrangement. For each sample, productive Simpson clonality was calculated as the square root of Simpson's diversity index over productive rearrangements. This immuneACCESS table, as held by TCRdb, lists in-frame sequences with V and J called but not all clones. Of the missing ones, under half trace to an unresolved V gene in checked studies; the others have no known cause. Clonal size and the V and J genes are those of that table, whereas D and trimming came from the DNA. This sample gives fewer than 90,000 clones in total; about 85% of them show up just once. The biggest ten clones account for around 4.2% of the sample.

The collaborating institutions used their own protocols to collect whole blood in K2EDTA tubes. For TCRbeta analysis, collaborators shipped samples as frozen whole blood, isolated PBMCs, or DNA extracted from either of those sample types. Relative to germline, V is 5 bases shorter and J is 0 bases shorter, with 21 bases between their ends. The CDR3 runs 18 amino acids, cysteine and phenylalanine included. CDR3 DNA only is kept here, 54 bases in frame from base 1. For CDR1 and CDR2, the germline V gene lists KGHDR and SFDVKD. The receptor chain draws on TRBV24-1 and TRBJ2-5, with a weak D call of TRBD1 (9 bases match). Sequencing was performed on peripheral blood. This TCR came from a man aged 65 to 79 with active COVID-19. The CDR3 reads CATSAGRAGTGHQETQYF. The DNA sequence reads TGTGCCACCAGTGCCGGGAGGGCCGGGACAGGGCACCAAGAGACCCAGTACTTC.